This T cell receptor (beta chain) comes out of a study of blood T cell repertoires in COVID-19. In the study overall: Spain, Italy and the United States supplied samples that represented acute and convalescent COVID-19. Sample material is recorded as cDNA or gDNA derived from T cells, B-cell-depleted T cells, or PBMCs.

Under the authors' procedure: It was from reference gene primer amplification that nucleated cell counts were estimated. Here immunoSEQ multiplex PCR was the method, and the copy in TCRdb shows in-frame clones only, minus some. V and J calls and clone size are given by that table; D and trimming were obtained from the DNA. The table has 150,000 to 200,000 clones, about 85% seen once; the top ten hold less than 3.5%. This sequence originates from a human donor with acute or convalescent COVID-19. The donor label of this sample is uncertain. Input material: peripheral blood.

In nucleotides, the CDR3 is TGTGCCAGCTCACCCACAACAGGTGCTATGAACACTGAAGCTTTCTTT. Its protein product is CASSPTTGAMNTEAFF. The V gene is TRBV18, the J gene TRBJ1-1; D perhaps matches TRBD1 (5 bases). Germline V gene data show CDR1 as KGHSH and CDR2 as LQKENI. V lost 3 bases and J lost 0, with 14 bases in between. The CDR3 has 16 amino acids.